This TCR beta chain originates from a study of identical twins. Findings of the study overall: Diverse VJ usage suggested most zero-insertion clonotypes were not invariant T cells. When twins shared out-of-frame alpha sequences, those sequences had excess low generation probability.

Unmatched junction bases numbered 4, after V lost 2 bases and J lost 2 bases. Germline V gene data show CDR1 as MDHEN and CDR2 as SYDVKM. The CDR3 loop spans 15 amino acids. In every case, the donor was a healthy Caucasian. There are many counts of this clonotype. Its antigen is not known. TCRdb re-derived calls from the 5' RACE reads in MiXCR, one entry per CDR3 protein. The sample consists of roughly 630,000 distinct CDR3 sequences, about 7.6% of them appearing once. These data were also filed under a second study, of yellow fever vaccine responses in identical twins.

Sequencing was performed on PBMCs. The receptor was derived from a woman aged 18-29 years in good health. This chain connects TRBV28 to TRBJ2-7, with 9 bases fitting TRBD1. The CDR3 DNA reads TGTGCCAGCAGTTTAAGGGACAGGGTCGCCTACGAGCAGTACTTC. Its protein product is CASSLRDRVAYEQYF.